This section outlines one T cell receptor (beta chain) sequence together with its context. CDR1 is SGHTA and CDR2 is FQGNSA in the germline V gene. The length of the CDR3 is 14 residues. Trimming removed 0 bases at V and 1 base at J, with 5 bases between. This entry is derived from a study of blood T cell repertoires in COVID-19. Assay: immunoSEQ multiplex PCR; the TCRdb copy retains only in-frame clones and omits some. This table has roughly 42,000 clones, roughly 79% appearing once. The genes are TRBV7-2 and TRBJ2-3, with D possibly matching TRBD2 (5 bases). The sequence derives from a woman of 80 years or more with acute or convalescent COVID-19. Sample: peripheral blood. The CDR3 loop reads CASSLAGGTDTQYF. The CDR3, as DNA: TGTGCCAGCAGCTTAGCGGGAGGCACAGATACGCAGTATTTT.